This TCR beta chain originates from a study of blood T cell repertoires in COVID-19. Across the whole study: Samples of COVID-19 (acute and convalescent) were obtained from the United States, Italy and Spain. Nucleic acid was either cDNA or gDNA, and it came from T cells, B-cell-depleted T cells, or PBMCs.

The V gene's germline CDR1 is LNHDA and CDR2 SQIVND (reference sequence). The ends were cut back, 4 bases at V and 1 base at J, with 7 bases in the middle. The CDR3 has 13 residues. Study processing details: Using reference gene primer amplification, nucleated cell counts were estimated. Some clones are missing from TCRdb's copy, which holds only in-frame ones; the method was immunoSEQ multiplex PCR. V, J and clone size are taken as reported in that table, and D and trimming were inferred from the DNA itself. The sample comprises approximately 200,000 clones, around nine tenths of which are singletons, and roughly 6.4% rests with the top ten.

Specimen: peripheral blood. The chain recombines TRBV19 with TRBJ1-2, with TRBD1 as a possible D gene (5 bases). This receptor was identified in a man aged 60 to 75 who had recovered from COVID-19. CDR3 in DNA: TGTGCCAGTAGTACGACAGTTAACTATGGCTACACCTTC. This sequence encodes CASSTTVNYGYTF.